One TCR beta chain is described in this entry. As yet, its antigen is unknown. This sample was included in a study of T-cell memory formation after mild COVID-19. For the study at large: TCR clusters were mostly confined to one donor each. Findings and limits, study-wide: Among CD4+ contracting clones, most were CM and EM, and CD8+ ones EMRA. Balance between CD4 and CD8 was seen in clones contracting day 15 to 85, and a CD4+ lean was seen in later expanders.

TCRdb ran MiXCR on the 5' RACE reads and lists one entry per CDR3 protein. Seen here are about 240,000 distinct CDR3 sequences, around a tenth observed once, and the top ten hold under 25%. The receptor's source is a man aged 18 to 29 who had mild COVID-19 (a few samples of this study predate the infection). Cell type and time point are not known. The source material was PBMCs or a T cell subset sorted from them (not recorded which).

CDR3 nucleotide sequence: TGCGCCAGCAGCCTATCATGGACCGGTACGAATTCACCCCTCCACTTT. This codes for CASSLSWTGTNSPLHF. The chain employs TRBV4-3 and TRBJ1-6; D is ambiguous. Germline lookup yields CDR1 LGHNA and CDR2 YSLEER. V dropped 4 bases and J dropped 7 bases, with 17 bases sitting between them. The CDR3 contains 16 residues.